The TCR beta chain described here comes from a study of blood T cell repertoires in COVID-19 (dated by TCRdb to 2018 to 2020). Describing the broader study: The collaborator samples originated in the United States, Italy and Spain and spanned the acute and convalescent phases of COVID-19. The material from the prospective study consisted of cDNA or gDNA derived from T cells, B-cell-depleted T cells, or PBMCs. Deeply sampled blood TCRbeta repertoires from subjects exposed to, actively infected with, or recovered from COVID-19 were included in the dataset. A freely available public database, intended as a resource for researchers studying the immune response to SARS-CoV-2, is where the repertoires were released. Samples were obtained from the ongoing ImmuneRACE study (first 160 participants) and from some 1,300 subjects provided by 6 global collaborators. Sample metadata almost always included a de-identified subject ID, COVID-19 status, age in years and sex. HLA class I and class II types, where available, came from metadata supplied by the sample provider rather than from assay-based typing. Overall results and qualifications from the work: The amount of clinical and demographic metadata varied by source and participant and was provided uncurated.

For this clone: No cognate antigen has been identified for it. No quality values exist for individual bases; no much larger clone is one base distant.

TCRbeta CDR3 regions were amplified from genomic DNA by means of the immunoSEQ Assay, a bias-controlled multiplex PCR. Concerning the study's data processing: The number of nucleated cells in each sample was estimated by amplification of reference gene primers within the assay. To quantify the absolute abundance of each unique TCRbeta CDR3 rearrangement, sequence reads were collapsed and filtered. For each sample, productive Simpson clonality was calculated as the square root of Simpson's diversity index across productive rearrangements. The source is immuneACCESS, and TCRdb retained only in-frame sequences with V and J called. Part of the clones is not carried over; for the studies checked, unresolved V genes explain less than half of this, and the remainder is unexplained. The V and J calls and clone size are taken from that table; D and trimming were inferred from the DNA. The sample table lists roughly 36,000 clones, more than 80% of them with a count of one. About 4% of the sample rests with the top ten.

Each collaborating institution followed its own protocols to collect whole blood in K2EDTA tubes. Collaborator samples were shipped for TCRbeta analysis as frozen whole blood, isolated PBMCs, or DNA extracted from either sample type. The CDR1 and CDR2 encoded by the germline V gene are SGDLS and YYNGEE. The junction shows trimming of 3 bases on V and 4 bases on J, and the gene matches do not reach 15 bases of it. Counted from cysteine to phenylalanine, this CDR3 has 18 amino acids. The read is trimmed to its CDR3 DNA, 54 bases read in frame from base 1. The receptor chain draws on TRBV9 and TRBJ2-5, with 10 junctional bases fitting TRBD2. The sequencing input was peripheral blood. The clonotype originates from a man in his 60s with acute or convalescent COVID-19. The CDR3 region reads CASSAWGAGTSDGETQYF. The DNA reads as follows: TGTGCCAGCAGCGCTTGGGGTGCCGGGACTAGCGATGGAGAGACCCAGTACTTC.